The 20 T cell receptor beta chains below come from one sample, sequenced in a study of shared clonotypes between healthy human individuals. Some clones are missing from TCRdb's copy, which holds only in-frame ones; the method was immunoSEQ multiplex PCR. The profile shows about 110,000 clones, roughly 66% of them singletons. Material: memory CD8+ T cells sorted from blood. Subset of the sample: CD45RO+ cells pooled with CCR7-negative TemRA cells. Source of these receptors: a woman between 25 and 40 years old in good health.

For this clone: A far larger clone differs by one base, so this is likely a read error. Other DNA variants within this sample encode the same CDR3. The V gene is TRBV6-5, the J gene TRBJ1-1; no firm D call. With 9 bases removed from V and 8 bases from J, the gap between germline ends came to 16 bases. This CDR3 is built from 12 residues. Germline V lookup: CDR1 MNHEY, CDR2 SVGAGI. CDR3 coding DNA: TGTGCCAGTAGTGATATCATCGGCGAAGCTTTCTTT. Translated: CASSDIIGEAFF.

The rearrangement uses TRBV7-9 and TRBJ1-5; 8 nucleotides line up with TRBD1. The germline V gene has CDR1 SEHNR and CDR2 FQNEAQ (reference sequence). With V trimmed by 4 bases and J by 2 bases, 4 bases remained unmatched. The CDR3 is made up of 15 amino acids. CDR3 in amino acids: CASSSQGAGNQPQHF. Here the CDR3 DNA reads TGTGCCAGCAGCTCGCAGGGGGCGGGCAATCAGCCCCAGCATTTT. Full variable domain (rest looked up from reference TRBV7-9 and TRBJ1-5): DTGVSQNPRHKITKRGQNVTFRCDPISEHNRLYWYRQTLGQGPEFLTYFQNEAQLEKSRLLSDRFSAERPKGSFSTLEIQRTEQGDSAMYLCASSSQGAGNQPQHFGDGTRLSIL.

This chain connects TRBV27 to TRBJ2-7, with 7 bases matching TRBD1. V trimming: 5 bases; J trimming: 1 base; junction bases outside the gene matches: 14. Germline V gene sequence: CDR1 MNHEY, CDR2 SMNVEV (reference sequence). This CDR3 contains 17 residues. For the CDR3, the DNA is TGTGCCAGCAGTCCCCTCCGGGGACAGCCCCTATCCTACGAGCAGTACTTC. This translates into CASSPLRGQPLSYEQYF.

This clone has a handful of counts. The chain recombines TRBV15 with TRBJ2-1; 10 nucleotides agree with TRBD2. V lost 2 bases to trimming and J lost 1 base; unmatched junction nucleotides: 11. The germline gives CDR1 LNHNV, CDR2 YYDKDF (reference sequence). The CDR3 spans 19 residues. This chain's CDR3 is CATSRLREREGISYNEQFF. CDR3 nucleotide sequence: TGTGCCACCAGCAGATTGAGGGAGCGGGAGGGTATTTCCTACAATGAGCAGTTCTTC.

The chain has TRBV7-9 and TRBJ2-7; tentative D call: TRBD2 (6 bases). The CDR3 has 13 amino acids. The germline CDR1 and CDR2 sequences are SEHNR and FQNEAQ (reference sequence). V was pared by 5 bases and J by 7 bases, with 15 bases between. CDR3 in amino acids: CASSARDSREQYF. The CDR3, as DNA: TGTGCCAGCAGCGCTCGGGACTCCAGGGAGCAGTACTTC.

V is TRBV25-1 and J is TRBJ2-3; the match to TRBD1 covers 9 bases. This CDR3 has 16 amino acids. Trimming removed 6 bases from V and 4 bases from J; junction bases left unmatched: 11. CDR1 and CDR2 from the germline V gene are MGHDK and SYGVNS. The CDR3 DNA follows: TGTGCCAGCAGCGCCGGACAGGGGACGAGGGCAGATACGCAGTATTTT. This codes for CASSAGQGTRADTQYF.

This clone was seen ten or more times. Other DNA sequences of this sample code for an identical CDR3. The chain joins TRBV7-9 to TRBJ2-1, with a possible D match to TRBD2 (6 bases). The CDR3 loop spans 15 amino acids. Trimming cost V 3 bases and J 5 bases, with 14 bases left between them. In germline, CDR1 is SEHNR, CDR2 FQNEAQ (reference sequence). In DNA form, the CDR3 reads TGTGCCAGCAGCTTCCGGACGAGCGGGCACAATGAGCAGTTCTTC. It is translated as CASSFRTSGHNEQFF.

CDR3 in DNA: TGTGCCACCAGTACTCGACAGGGGCAAGAGACCCAGTACTTC. Translation gives CATSTRQGQETQYF. The chain uses TRBV15 and TRBJ2-5, with 8 bases fitting TRBD1. Germline lookup yields CDR1 LNHNV and CDR2 YYDKDF (reference sequence). J lost 2 bases, V lost 6 bases, and 5 bases had no gene match. There are 14 residues in the CDR3. Based on the CDR3 plus reference TRBV15 and TRBJ2-5, the full variable domain is DAMVIQNPRYQVTQFGKPVTLSCSQTLNHNVMYWYQQKSSQAPKLLFHYYDKDFNNEADTPDNFQSRRPNTSFCFLDIRSPGLGDTAMYLCATSTRQGQETQYFGPGTRLLVL.

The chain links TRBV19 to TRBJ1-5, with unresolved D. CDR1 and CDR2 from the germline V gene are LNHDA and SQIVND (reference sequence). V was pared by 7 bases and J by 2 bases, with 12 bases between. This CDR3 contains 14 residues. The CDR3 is CASTPPLGNQPQHF. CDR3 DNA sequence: TGTGCCAGTACCCCTCCTCTCGGCAATCAGCCCCAGCATTTT.

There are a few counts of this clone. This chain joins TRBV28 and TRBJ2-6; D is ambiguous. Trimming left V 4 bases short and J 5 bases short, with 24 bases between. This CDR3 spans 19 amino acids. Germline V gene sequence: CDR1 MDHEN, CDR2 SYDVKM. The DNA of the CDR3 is TGTGCCAGCAGTTCTATGACGGGCACTTTCTCTGGGAGGGCCAACGTCCTGACTTTC. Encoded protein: CASSSMTGTFSGRANVLTF.

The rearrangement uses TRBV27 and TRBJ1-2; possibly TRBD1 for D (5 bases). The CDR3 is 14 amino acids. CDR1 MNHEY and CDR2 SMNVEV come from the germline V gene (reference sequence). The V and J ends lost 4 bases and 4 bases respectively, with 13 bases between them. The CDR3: CASSSTGGAYGYTF. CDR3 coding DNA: TGTGCCAGCAGTTCAACAGGTGGGGCCTATGGCTACACCTTC.

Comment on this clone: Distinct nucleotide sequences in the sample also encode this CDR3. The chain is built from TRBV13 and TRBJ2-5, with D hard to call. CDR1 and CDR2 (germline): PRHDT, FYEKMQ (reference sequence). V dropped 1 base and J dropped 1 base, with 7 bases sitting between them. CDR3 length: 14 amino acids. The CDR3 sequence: CASSLEGSQETQYF. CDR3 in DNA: TGTGCCAGCAGCTTAGAGGGTAGCCAAGAGACCCAGTACTTC.

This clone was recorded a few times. The CDR3 sequence: CASSGTSGVRETQYF. The CDR3 DNA follows: TGTGCCAGCAGCGGGACTAGCGGGGTCCGGGAGACCCAGTACTTC. V is TRBV25-1 and J is TRBJ2-5; 13 bases line up with TRBD2. The CDR3 consists of 15 residues. The V segment lost 6 bases and the J segment 5 bases; nucleotides outside the gene matches: 6. Germline assignment: CDR1 MGHDK and CDR2 SYGVNS.

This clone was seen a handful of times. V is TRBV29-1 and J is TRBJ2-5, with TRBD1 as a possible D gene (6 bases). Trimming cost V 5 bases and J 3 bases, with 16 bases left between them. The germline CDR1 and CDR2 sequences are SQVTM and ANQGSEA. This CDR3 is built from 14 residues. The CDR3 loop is CSVLKGTPEETQYF. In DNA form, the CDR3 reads TGCAGCGTTCTTAAGGGGACACCCGAAGAGACCCAGTACTTC.

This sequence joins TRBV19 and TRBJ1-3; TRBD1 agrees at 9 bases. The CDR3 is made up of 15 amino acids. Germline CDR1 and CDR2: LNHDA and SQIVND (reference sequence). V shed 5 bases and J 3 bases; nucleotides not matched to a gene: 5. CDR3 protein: CASSAGQGRGNTIYF. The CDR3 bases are TGTGCCAGTAGTGCGGGACAGGGACGTGGAAACACCATATATTTT.

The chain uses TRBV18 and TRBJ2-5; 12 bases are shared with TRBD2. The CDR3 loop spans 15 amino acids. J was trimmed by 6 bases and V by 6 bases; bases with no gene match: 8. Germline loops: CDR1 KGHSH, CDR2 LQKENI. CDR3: CASSALTSGSQTQYF. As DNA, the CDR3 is TGTGCCAGCTCTGCCTTGACTAGCGGGAGTCAGACCCAGTACTTC.

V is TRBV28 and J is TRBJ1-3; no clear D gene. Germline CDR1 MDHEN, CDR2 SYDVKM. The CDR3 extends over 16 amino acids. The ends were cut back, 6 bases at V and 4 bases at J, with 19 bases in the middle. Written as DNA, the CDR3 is TGTGCCAGCAGCCCCGATAAGTGGGGAGAAGGAAACACCATATATTTT. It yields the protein CASSPDKWGEGNTIYF.

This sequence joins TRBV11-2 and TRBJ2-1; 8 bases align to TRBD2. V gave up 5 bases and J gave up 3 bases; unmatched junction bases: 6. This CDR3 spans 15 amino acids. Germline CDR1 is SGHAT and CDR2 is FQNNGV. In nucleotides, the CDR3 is TGTGCCAGCAGCGTAACTAGCGGACTCTACAATGAGCAGTTCTTC. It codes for CASSVTSGLYNEQFF.

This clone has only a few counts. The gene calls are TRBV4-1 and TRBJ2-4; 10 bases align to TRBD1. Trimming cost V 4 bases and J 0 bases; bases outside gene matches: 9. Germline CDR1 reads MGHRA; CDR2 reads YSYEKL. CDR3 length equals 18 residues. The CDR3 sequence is CASSPGQGENRAKNIQYF. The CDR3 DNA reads TGCGCCAGCAGCCCCGGACAGGGGGAGAATAGAGCCAAAAACATTCAGTACTTC.

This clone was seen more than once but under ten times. Here the CDR3 DNA reads TGCGCCAGCAGCCGAATAGCGGGAGAGGGAGATACGCAGTATTTT. Translated, it gives CASSRIAGEGDTQYF. The rearrangement links TRBV4-1 to TRBJ2-3; 9 bases align to TRBD2. CDR1 is MGHRA, CDR2 YSYEKL, per germline. The V segment lost 4 bases and the J segment 5 bases; nucleotides outside the gene matches: 7. The CDR3 extends over 15 amino acids.